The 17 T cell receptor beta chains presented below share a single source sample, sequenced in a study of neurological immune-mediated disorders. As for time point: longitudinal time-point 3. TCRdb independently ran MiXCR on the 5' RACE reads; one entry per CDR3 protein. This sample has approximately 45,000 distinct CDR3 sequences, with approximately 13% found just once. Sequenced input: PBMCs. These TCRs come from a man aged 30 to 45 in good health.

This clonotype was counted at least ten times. CDR3 protein: CASSQLAGAQRNEQFF. The CDR3 DNA reads TGCGCCAGCAGCCAACTAGCGGGGGCTCAGAGGAATGAGCAGTTCTTC. This chain links TRBV5-1 with TRBJ2-1; 11 bases fit TRBD2. Germline-derived CDR1 and CDR2 are SGHRS and YFSETQ. The CDR3 has 16 amino acids. The ends lost 4 bases at V and 7 bases at J; junction bases unmatched: 10.

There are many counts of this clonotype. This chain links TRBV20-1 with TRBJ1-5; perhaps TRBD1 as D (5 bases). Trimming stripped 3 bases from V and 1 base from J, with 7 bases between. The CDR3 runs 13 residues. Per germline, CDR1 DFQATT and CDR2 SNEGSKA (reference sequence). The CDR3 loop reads CSARTESNQPQHF. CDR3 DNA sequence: TGCAGTGCTAGGACAGAGAGCAATCAGCCCCAGCATTTT.

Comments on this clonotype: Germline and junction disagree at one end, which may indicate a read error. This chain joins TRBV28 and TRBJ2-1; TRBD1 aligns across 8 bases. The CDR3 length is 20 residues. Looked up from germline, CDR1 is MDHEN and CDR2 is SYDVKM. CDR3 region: CASSPAGTGIGESSYNEQFF. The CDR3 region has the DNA TGTGCCAGCAGTCCTGCCGGGACAGGTATTGGGGAGAGCTCCTACAATGAGCAATTCTTC.

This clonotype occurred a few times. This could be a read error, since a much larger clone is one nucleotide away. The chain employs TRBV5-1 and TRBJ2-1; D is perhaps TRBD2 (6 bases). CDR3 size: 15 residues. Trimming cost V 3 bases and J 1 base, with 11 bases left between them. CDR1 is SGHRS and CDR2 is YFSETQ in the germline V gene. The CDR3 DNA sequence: TGCGCCAGCAGCTATGGGGAGGTTTCCTACAATGAGCAGTTCTTC. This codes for CASSYGEVSYNEQFF.

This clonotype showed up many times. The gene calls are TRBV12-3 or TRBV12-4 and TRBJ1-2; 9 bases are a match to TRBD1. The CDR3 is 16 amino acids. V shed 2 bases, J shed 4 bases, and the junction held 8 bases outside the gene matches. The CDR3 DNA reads TGTGCCAGCAGTTTAAAGGGGGACAGGGTACTCTATGGCTACACCTTC. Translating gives CASSLKGDRVLYGYTF.

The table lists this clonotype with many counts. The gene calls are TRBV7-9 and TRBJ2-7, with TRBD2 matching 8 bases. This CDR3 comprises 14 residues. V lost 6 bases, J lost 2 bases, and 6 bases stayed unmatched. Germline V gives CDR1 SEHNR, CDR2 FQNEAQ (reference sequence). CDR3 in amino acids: CASSPSGGTYEQYF. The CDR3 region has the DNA TGTGCCAGCAGTCCCAGCGGGGGCACCTACGAGCAGTACTTC.

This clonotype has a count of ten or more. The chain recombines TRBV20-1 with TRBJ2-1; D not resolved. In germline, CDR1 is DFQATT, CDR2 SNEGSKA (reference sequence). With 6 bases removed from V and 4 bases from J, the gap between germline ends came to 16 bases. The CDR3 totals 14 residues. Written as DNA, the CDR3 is TGCAGTGCATCCGCTAGTGAAAAATACAATGAGCAGTTCTTC. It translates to CSASASEKYNEQFF.

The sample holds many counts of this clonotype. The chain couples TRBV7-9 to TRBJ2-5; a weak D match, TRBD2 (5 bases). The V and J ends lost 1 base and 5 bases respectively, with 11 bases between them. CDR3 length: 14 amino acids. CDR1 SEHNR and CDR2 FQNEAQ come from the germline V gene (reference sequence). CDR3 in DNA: TGTGCCAGCAGCTTAGTAACCGGGGTCGAGACCCAGTACTTC. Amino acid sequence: CASSLVTGVETQYF. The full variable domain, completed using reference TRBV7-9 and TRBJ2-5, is DTGVSQNPRHKITKRGQNVTFRCDPISEHNRLYWYRQTLGQGPEFLTYFQNEAQLEKSRLLSDRFSAERPKGSFSTLEIQRTEQGDSAMYLCASSLVTGVETQYFGPGTRLLVL.

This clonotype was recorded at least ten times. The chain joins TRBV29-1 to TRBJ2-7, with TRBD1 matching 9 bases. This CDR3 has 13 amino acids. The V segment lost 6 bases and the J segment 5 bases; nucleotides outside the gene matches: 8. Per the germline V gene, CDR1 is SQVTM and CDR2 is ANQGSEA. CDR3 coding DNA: TGCAGCGTCAGCGACAGGGGGTCCCACGAGCAGTACTTC. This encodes CSVSDRGSHEQYF.

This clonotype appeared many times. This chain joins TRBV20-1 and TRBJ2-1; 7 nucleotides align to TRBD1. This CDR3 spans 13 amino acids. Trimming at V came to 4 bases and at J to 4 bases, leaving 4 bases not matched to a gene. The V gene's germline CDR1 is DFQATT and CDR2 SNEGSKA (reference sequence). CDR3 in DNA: TGCAGTGCTACCAGGGGGAGTTACAATGAGCAGTTCTTC. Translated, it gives CSATRGSYNEQFF.

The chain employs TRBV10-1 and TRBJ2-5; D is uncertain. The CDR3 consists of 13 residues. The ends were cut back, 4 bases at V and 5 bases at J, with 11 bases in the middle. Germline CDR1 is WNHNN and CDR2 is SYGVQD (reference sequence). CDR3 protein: CASSGILGETQYF. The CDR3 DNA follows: TGCGCCAGCAGTGGAATCCTGGGGGAGACCCAGTACTTC.

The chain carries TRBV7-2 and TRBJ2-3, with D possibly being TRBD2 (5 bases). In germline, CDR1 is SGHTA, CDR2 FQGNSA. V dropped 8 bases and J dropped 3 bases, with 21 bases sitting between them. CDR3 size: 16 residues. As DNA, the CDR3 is TGTGCCAGCTTCTTAGCCGCTGGCGGGCGGACAGATACGCAGTATTTT. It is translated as CASFLAAGGRTDTQYF.

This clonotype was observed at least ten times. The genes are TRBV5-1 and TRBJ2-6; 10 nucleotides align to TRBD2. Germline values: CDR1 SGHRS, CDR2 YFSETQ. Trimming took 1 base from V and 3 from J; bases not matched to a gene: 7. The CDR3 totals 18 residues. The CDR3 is CASSLWLAGVFGANVLTF. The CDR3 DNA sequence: TGCGCCAGCAGCTTGTGGCTAGCGGGAGTTTTTGGGGCCAACGTCCTGACTTTC.

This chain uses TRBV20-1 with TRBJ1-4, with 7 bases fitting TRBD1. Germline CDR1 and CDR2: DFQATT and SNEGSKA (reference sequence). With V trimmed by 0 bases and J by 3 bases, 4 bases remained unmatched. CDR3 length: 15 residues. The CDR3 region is CSARDLGTANEKLFF. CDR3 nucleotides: TGCAGTGCTAGAGATCTGGGGACAGCTAATGAAAAACTGTTTTTT.

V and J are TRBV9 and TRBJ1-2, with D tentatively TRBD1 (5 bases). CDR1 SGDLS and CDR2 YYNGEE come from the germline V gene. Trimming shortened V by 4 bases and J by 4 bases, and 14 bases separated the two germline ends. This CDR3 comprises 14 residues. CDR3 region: CASSSDTGSYGYTF. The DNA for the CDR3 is TGTGCCAGCAGCTCAGACACAGGCAGCTATGGCTACACCTTC.

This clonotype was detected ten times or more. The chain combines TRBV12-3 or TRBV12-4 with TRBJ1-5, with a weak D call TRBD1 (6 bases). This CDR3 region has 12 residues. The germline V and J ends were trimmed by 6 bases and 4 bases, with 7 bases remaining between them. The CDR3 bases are TGTGCCAGCAGGGGGGCGAATCAGCCCCAGCATTTT. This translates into CASRGANQPQHF.

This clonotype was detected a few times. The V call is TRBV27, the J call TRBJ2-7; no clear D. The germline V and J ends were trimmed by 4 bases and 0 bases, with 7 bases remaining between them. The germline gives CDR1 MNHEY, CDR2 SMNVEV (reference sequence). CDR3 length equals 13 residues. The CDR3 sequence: CASSSPYSYEQYF. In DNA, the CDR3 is TGTGCCAGCAGTTCCCCTTACTCCTACGAGCAGTACTTC.